This is a list of T cell receptor beta chains from one sample in a study of shared clonotypes between healthy human individuals. Clones were read by immunoSEQ multiplex PCR, and TCRdb kept only the in-frame ones, dropping some. The repertoire holds around 2,000,000 clones, with about 95% as singletons. Input material: naive CD8+ T cells sorted from blood. The receptors here all came from a man between 18 and 35 years old in good health. The CDR3 runs from the conserved cysteine through the conserved F or W. A D gene is named only where the DNA matches it firmly. Expanded clones are given a class, and other clones once, few, many or no size at all.

V gene	D gene	clone size	J gene	CDR3 DNA	CDR3 protein
TRBV10-1	-	-	TRBJ2-6	TGCGCCAGATACAGGGTGGCTGGGGCCAACGTCCTGACTTTC	CARYRVAGANVLTF
TRBV27	TRBD1	-	TRBJ2-3	TGTGCCAGCAGTTCCGGGACAGACACAGATACGCAGTATTTT	CASSSGTDTDTQYF
TRBV27	-	-	TRBJ1-4	TGTGCCAGCAGTTTCGCCAGCGAGGGCGGTCGGGAAAATGAAAAACTGTTTTTT	CASSFASEGGRENEKLFF
TRBV6-9	TRBD2	-	TRBJ2-1	TGTGCCAGCGGGGACCTAGCGGGAGCGTCCCCCAACAATGAGCAGTTCTTC	CASGDLAGASPNNEQFF
TRBV7-9	-	-	TRBJ1-1	TGTGCCAGCAGCTTATTGGGGCACACTGAAGCTTTCTTT	CASSLLGHTEAFF
TRBV27	-	-	TRBJ2-5	TGTGCCACCCTACAGGGCGGAGGGACCCAGTACTTC	CATLQGGGTQYF
TRBV4-3	-	-	TRBJ1-1	TGCGCCAGCAGCCAAGATCAGCGAACTGAAGCTTTCTTT	CASSQDQRTEAFF
TRBV6-1	-	-	TRBJ2-6	TGTGCCGCCTCAAATGGGGCCAACGTCCTGACTTTC	CAASNGANVLTF
TRBV30	-	many	TRBJ2-5	TGTGCCTGGAGTGTCAACTACCAAGAGACCCAGTACTTC	CAWSVNYQETQYF
TRBV5-6	-	-	TRBJ2-5	TGTGCCAGCAGCTTGACCAGCCAAGAGACCCAGTACTTC	CASSLTSQETQYF
TRBV9	TRBD1	-	TRBJ2-1	TGTGCCAGCAGCCCGGAACCGGGACAGGAATACAATGAGCAGTTCTTC	CASSPEPGQEYNEQFF
TRBV11-3	TRBD1	-	TRBJ2-5	TGTGCCAGCAGCCCTCGGGACAGGGGATTTCAGCAAGAGACCCAGTACTTC	CASSPRDRGFQQETQYF
TRBV27	-	-	TRBJ1-5	TGTGCCAGCAGTTTAAACAGGGACAATCAGCCCCAGCATTTT	CASSLNRDNQPQHF
TRBV4-1	-	-	TRBJ2-7	TGCGCCAGCGGGTCACCGGCCGGGGGCCTCTCCTACGAGCAGTACTTC	CASGSPAGGLSYEQYF
TRBV13	-	once	TRBJ2-5	TGTGCCAGCAGCTTAGTGGATTCAGGGCCAGAGACCCAGTACTTC	CASSLVDSGPETQYF
TRBV11-2	-	-	TRBJ2-5	TGTGCCAGCAGCTTAGTTCAACACCCTTCCCAAGAGACCCAGTACTTC	CASSLVQHPSQETQYF
TRBV6-1	-	-	TRBJ1-5	TGTGCCAGCAGTGAGAGAGGGCCCAATCAGCCCCAGCATTTT	CASSERGPNQPQHF
TRBV27	TRBD2	-	TRBJ2-7	TGTGCCAGCAGCCCGACTAGCGGGGGGGGATCCGAGCAGTACTTC	CASSPTSGGGSEQYF
TRBV6-6	-	-	TRBJ1-5	TGTGCCAGCAGTTACACGAATAGCAATCAGCCCCAGCATTTT	CASSYTNSNQPQHF
TRBV27	TRBD1	-	TRBJ1-1	TGTGCCAGCAGTTTTTCCGCTGGGACAGGGGTTTTTAACACTGAAGCTTTCTTT	CASSFSAGTGVFNTEAFF
TRBV5-6	TRBD1	-	TRBJ2-7	TGTGCCAGCAGCTCGAGGGACAGGGGGCTCTACGAGCAGTACTTC	CASSSRDRGLYEQYF
TRBV5-1	TRBD1	once	TRBJ2-7	TGCGCCAGCAGCTTGGGGGGACAGGAGCAGTACTTC	CASSLGGQEQYF
TRBV10-1	TRBD2	once	TRBJ2-1	TGCGCCAGCAGTGAGTCTCGGGGGGGGGCCAATGAGCAGTTCTTC	CASSESRGGANEQFF
TRBV9	-	-	TRBJ2-5	TGTGCCAGCAGCGTAGAGACGCTTGAGACCCAGTACTTC	CASSVETLETQYF
TRBV6-5	-	once	TRBJ2-3	TGTGCCAGCAGTTACTCACGGCGGCTAGCCTTCGATACGCAGTATTTT	CASSYSRRLAFDTQYF
TRBV28	TRBD2	-	TRBJ2-1	TGTGCCAGCAGTTTCTCCGGGGCGGGAGGGGAGCAGTTCTTC	CASSFSGAGGEQFF
TRBV5-1	-	-	TRBJ1-1	TGCGCCAGCAGCTTCGAAGGGGGGACTGAAGCTTTCTTT	CASSFEGGTEAFF
TRBV4-1	TRBD2	-	TRBJ2-7	TGCGCCAGCAGCCAAGATCCAGCGGGGGGGCGCGAGCAGTACTTC	CASSQDPAGGREQYF
TRBV29-1	TRBD1	-	TRBJ2-2	TGCAGCGTTCGACAGGGATTAGACACCGGGGAGCTGTTTTTT	CSVRQGLDTGELFF
TRBV7-9	-	-	TRBJ2-2	TGTGCCAGCAGCTCGGCACAGGGTAACACCGGGGAGCTGTTTTTT	CASSSAQGNTGELFF